Reported below is one T cell receptor (beta chain). Its antigen is still unknown. This CDR3 has 11 amino acids. V lost 2 bases to trimming and J lost 4 bases, with 2 bases between them. Germline CDR1 and CDR2: SEHNR and FQNEAQ (reference sequence). The table came from immunoSEQ multiplex PCR; TCRdb's copy has only in-frame clones and leaves some out. The sample holds under 150,000 clones; 75% to 90% are singletons and the top ten take approximately 4%. The data belong to a study of T cell responses to AZD1222 COVID-19 vaccine. Points from the study as a whole: White British people made up most donors, females outnumbered males, and clonal diversity was possibly underestimated. Unmutated variant regions reportedly attract nearly half of all spike-specific TCRs. Baseline seropositivity occurred in only 5 to 7 AZD1222 recipients.

This TCR derives from an adult in good health. This chain uses TRBV7-9 with TRBJ1-1; the D is unclear. The sample here was peripheral blood, taken on day 0 of MenACWY control vaccination. This CDR3 is CASSLFTEAFF. CDR3 nucleotides: TGTGCCAGCAGCTTATTCACTGAAGCTTTCTTT.